These T cell receptor beta chains were read from a single sample in a study of CXCR3-negative and CXCR3-positive naive CD8 T cells. From the 5' RACE reads, TCRdb lists one entry per CDR3 protein and no DNA. Listed are approximately 98,000 distinct CDR3 sequences; roughly 0.99% falls within the top ten. Sequencing used naive CXCR3+ CD8+ T cells from blood. The receptors were sampled from a human donor in good health. Some clones in this sample may be carry-over from other donors' samples. CDR3s include the opening cysteine and the closing phenylalanine or tryptophan.

V,J,CDR3
TRBV4-3,TRBJ2-7,CASSQEGQGYEQYF
TRBV12-3/TRBV12-4,TRBJ2-1,CASRGTSGGNEQFF
TRBV27,TRBJ2-1,CASSPRGSSYNEQFF
TRBV9,TRBJ1-2,CASSVEAGTPASAF
TRBV12-3/TRBV12-4,TRBJ1-4,CASRLGTRREKLFF
TRBV29-1,TRBJ2-7,CSIESQGALEQYF
TRBV7-6,TRBJ2-2,CASSGPLTHIGNTGELFF
TRBV12-3/TRBV12-4,TRBJ2-7,CASRSRSSYEQYF
TRBV19,TRBJ2-7,CASSSRGGPYEQYF
TRBV28,TRBJ2-7,CASSQQGWEQYF
TRBV7-9,TRBJ2-7,CASSLRAGASYEQYF
TRBV7-2,TRBJ2-2,CASSGTGGADTEELFF
TRBV29-1,TRBJ2-1,CSATEGGFNEQFF
TRBV12-3/TRBV12-4,TRBJ2-3,CASSLWGTDISTDTQYF
TRBV4-1,TRBJ1-2,CASSPTSSNLYGYTF
TRBV12-3/TRBV12-4,TRBJ2-7,CASSPGTGPYEQYF
TRBV27,TRBJ2-3,CASSFGASTDTQYF
TRBV10-3,TRBJ2-6,CAIRTEAAGSGANVLTF
TRBV29-1,TRBJ2-1,CSVRTPGRNEQFF
TRBV20-1,TRBJ2-1,CSARRPSSYNEQFF
TRBV29-1,TRBJ1-2,CSVQGGETNYGYTF
TRBV4-3,TRBJ2-1,CASSRGRTTRDEQFF
TRBV5-1,TRBJ2-7,CASSSERADEQYF
TRBV19,TRBJ2-1,CASSIGGAEQFF
TRBV5-1,TRBJ2-2,CASSQPTRGIVPGELFF
TRBV10-3,TRBJ1-1,CAISPDTPNTEAFF
TRBV7-9,TRBJ1-1,CASSLDGSPEAFF
TRBV7-9,TRBJ1-2,CASSQRTDFFITGYTF
TRBV7-9,TRBJ2-5,CASTPPLGPETQYF
TRBV7-8,TRBJ1-4,CASSPWAVVEELFF
TRBV24-1,TRBJ2-2,CATRAGGAGELFF
TRBV4-1,TRBJ2-1,CASSQDGEFYGDNEQFF
TRBV14,TRBJ1-5,CASSQDLDRKIYSNQPQHF
TRBV29-1,TRBJ2-7,CSVVKQEPYEQYF
TRBV28,TRBJ2-3,CASSFGGSYTDTQYF
TRBV7-3,TRBJ2-1,CASSYLHNEQFF
TRBV4-3,TRBJ2-7,CASSQRRGYEQYF
TRBV19,TRBJ2-1,CASSIRLAGGPEYNEQFF
TRBV20-1,TRBJ2-5,CSASGSAYQETQYF
TRBV11-2,TRBJ2-7,CASSRTGFEHEQYF
TRBV10-3,TRBJ2-6,CAISESSRSGANVLTF
TRBV6-2/TRBV6-3,TRBJ2-3,CASSYYSTSTDTQYF
TRBV7-3,TRBJ2-5,CASSPHALAGNQETQYF
TRBV27,TRBJ2-1,CASSLGQGVNEQFF
TRBV12-3/TRBV12-4,TRBJ2-5,CASSPTSGGGETQYF
TRBV19,TRBJ2-1,CASKVSSSYNEQFF
TRBV7-9,TRBJ2-7,CASSHRDSYEQYF
TRBV25-1,TRBJ2-1,CASSDVAGGMNNEQFF
TRBV6-5,TRBJ2-2,CASSGGQGASGELFF
TRBV4-3,TRBJ2-3,CASSQGQRGGTDTQYF
TRBV14,TRBJ1-4,CASSQAAGVSSWEKLFF
TRBV7-6,TRBJ2-5,CASSGYQETQYF